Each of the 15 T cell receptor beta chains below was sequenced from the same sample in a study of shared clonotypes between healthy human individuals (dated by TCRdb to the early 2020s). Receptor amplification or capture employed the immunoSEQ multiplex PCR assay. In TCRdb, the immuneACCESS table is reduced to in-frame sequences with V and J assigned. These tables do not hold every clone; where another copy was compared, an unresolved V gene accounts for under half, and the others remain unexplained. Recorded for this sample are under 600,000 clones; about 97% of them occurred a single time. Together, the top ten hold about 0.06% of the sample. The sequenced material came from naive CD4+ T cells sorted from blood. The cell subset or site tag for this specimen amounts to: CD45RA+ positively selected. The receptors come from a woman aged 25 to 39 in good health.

The DNA for the CDR3 is TGTGCCAGCAGTTTAATCGGGGGTAGCTCGGGTTTCGGCAATGAGCAGTTCTTC. It specifies CASSLIGGSSGFGNEQFF. The chain uses TRBV28 and TRBJ2-1; D is possibly TRBD2 (6 bases). Trimming pared 2 bases from V and 6 bases from J, leaving 23 bases between. This CDR3 comprises 18 residues. Germline CDR1 is MDHEN and CDR2 is SYDVKM.

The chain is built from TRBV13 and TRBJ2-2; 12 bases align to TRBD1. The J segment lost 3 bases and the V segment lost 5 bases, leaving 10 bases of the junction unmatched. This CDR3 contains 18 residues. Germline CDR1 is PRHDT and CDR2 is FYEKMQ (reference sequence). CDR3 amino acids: CASSPPGQGASDTGELFF. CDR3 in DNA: TGTGCCAGCAGCCCGCCGGGACAGGGGGCATCGGACACCGGGGAGCTGTTTTTT.

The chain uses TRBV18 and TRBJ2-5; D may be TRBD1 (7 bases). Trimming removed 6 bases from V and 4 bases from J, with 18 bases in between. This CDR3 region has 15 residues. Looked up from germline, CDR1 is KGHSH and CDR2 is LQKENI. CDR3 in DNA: TGTGCCAGCTCCGAGGTCGATCAGGGGGGAGAGACCCAGTACTTC. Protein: CASSEVDQGGETQYF. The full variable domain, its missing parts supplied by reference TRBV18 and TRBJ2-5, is NAGVMQNPRHLVRRRGQEARLRCSPMKGHSHVYWYRQLPEEGLKFMVYLQKENIIDESGMPKERFSAEFPKEGPSILRIQQVVRGDSAAYFCASSEVDQGGETQYFGPGTRLLVL.

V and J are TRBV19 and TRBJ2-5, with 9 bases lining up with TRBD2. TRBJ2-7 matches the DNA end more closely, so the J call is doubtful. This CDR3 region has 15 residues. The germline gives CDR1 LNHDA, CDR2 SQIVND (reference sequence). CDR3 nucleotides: TGTGCCAGTAACTCCCAGGGTAGCGGGAGATACGAGCAGTACTTC. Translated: CASNSQGSGRYEQYF.

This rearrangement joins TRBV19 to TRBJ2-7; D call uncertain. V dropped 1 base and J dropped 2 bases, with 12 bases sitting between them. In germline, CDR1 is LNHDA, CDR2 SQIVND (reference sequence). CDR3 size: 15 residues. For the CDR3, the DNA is TGTGCCAGTAGTATAGGTCTAACCAAGCCCTACGAGCAGTACTTC. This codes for CASSIGLTKPYEQYF. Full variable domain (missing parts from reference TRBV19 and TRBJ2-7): DGGITQSPKYLFRKEGQNVTLSCEQNLNHDAMYWYRQDPGQGLRLIYYSQIVNDFQKGDIAEGYSVSREKKESFPLTVTSAQKNPTAFYLCASSIGLTKPYEQYFGPGTRLTVT.

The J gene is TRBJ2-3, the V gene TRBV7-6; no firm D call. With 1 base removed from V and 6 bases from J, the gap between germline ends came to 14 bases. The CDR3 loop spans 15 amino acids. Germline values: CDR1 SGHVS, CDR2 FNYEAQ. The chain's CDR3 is CASSLEGYEADTQYF. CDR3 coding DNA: TGTGCCAGCAGCTTAGAGGGCTACGAGGCGGATACGCAGTATTTT.

CDR3 sequence: CASSVPGRGPRTSGNTIYF. Here the CDR3 DNA reads TGTGCCAGCAGTGTTCCGGGCAGGGGGCCACGTACTTCTGGAAACACCATATATTTT. The V call is TRBV6-1, the J call TRBJ1-3; 8 positions match TRBD1. The germline V gene has CDR1 MNHNS and CDR2 SASEGT. This CDR3 contains 19 residues. Losses at the gene ends were 4 bases for V and 1 base for J; bases not matched to a gene: 15.

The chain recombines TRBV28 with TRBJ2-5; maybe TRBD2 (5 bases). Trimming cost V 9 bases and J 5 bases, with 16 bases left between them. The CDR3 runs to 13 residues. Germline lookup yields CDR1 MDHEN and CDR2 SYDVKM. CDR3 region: CASLRAEVETQYF. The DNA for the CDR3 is TGTGCCAGTTTAAGAGCGGAGGTGGAGACCCAGTACTTC.

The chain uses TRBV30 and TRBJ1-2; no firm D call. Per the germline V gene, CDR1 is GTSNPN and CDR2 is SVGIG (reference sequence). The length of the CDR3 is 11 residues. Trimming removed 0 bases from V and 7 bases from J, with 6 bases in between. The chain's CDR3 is CAWSVVGGYTF. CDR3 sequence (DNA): TGTGCCTGGAGTGTAGTAGGTGGCTACACCTTC.

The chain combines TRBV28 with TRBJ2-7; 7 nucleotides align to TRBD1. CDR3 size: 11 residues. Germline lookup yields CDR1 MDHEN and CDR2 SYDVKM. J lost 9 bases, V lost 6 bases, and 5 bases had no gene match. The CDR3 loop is CASSSTGWQYF. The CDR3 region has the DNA TGTGCCAGCAGCTCGACAGGGTGGCAGTACTTC. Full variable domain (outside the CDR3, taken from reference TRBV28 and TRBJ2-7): DVKVTQSSRYLVKRTGEKVFLECVQDMDHENMFWYRQDPGLGLRLIYFSYDVKMKEKGDIPEGYSVSREKKERFSLILESASTNQTSMYLCASSSTGWQYFGPGTRLTVT.

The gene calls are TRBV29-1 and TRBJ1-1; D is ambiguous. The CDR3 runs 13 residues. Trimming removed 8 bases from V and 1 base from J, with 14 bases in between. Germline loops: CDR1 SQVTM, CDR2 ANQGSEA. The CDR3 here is CSPNRGPNTEAFF. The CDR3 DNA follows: TGCAGCCCAAACCGTGGGCCGAACACTGAAGCTTTCTTT. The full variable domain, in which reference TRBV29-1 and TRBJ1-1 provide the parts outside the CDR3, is SAVISQKPSRDICQRGTSLTIQCQVDSQVTMMFWYRQQPGQSLTLIATANQGSEATYESGFVIDKFPISRPNLTFSTLTVSNMSPEDSSIYLCSPNRGPNTEAFFGQGTRLTVV.

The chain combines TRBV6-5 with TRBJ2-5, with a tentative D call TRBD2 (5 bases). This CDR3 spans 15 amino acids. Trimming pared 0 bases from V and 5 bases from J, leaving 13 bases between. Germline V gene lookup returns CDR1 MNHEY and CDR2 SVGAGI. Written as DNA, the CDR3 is TGTGCCAGCAGTTACTCCAACGGGGAGAGGGAGACCCAGTACTTC. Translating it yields CASSYSNGERETQYF.

The CDR3 sequence is CASSSPGQGNYGYTF. The CDR3 bases are TGTGCCAGCAGTTCCCCAGGACAGGGAAACTATGGCTACACCTTC. The chain carries TRBV6-5 and TRBJ1-2, with 8 bases lining up with TRBD1. The CDR3 is made up of 15 amino acids. The ends lost 4 bases at V and 2 bases at J; junction bases unmatched: 6. Germline lookup yields CDR1 MNHEY and CDR2 SVGAGI.

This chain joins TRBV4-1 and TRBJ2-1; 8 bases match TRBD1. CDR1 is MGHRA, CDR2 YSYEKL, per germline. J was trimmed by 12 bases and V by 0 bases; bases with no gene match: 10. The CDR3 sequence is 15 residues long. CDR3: CASSQDLGRGLGQFF. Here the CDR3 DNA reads TGCGCCAGCAGCCAAGATCTTGGCAGGGGGCTAGGGCAGTTCTTC.

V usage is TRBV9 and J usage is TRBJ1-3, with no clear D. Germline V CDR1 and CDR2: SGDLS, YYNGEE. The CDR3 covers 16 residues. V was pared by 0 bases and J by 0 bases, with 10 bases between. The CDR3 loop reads CASSVGRADSGNTIYF. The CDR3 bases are TGTGCCAGCAGCGTAGGTCGCGCAGACTCTGGAAACACCATATATTTT. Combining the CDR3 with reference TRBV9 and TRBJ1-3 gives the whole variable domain DSGVTQTPKHLITATGQRVTLRCSPRSGDLSVYWYQQSLDQGLQFLIQYYNGEERAKGNILERFSAQQFPDLHSELNLSSLELGDSALYFCASSVGRADSGNTIYFGEGSWLTVV.